This T cell receptor (beta chain) was sequenced in a study of blood T cell repertoires in COVID-19. Background on the study: Spain, Italy and the United States supplied samples that represented acute and convalescent COVID-19. Nucleic acid was either cDNA or gDNA, and it came from T cells, B-cell-depleted T cells, or PBMCs.

Methods used by the authors: Using reference gene primer amplification, nucleated cell counts were estimated. The data were produced by immunoSEQ multiplex PCR, yet TCRdb's version contains in-frame clones alone and is incomplete. D and trimming come from the DNA, and the V and J calls and clone size come from that table. The sample lists a few hundred thousand clones, roughly 90% seen once, with under 7.5% in the top ten. Germline assignment: CDR1 SGHNT and CDR2 YYREEE (reference sequence). The CDR3 is made up of 15 amino acids. The junction had 4 bases not matched to a gene; V was cut back by 0 bases and J by 3 bases.

The source of this sequence is a man aged 18 to 29 who had recovered from COVID-19. The sample consisted of peripheral blood. This chain links TRBV5-4 with TRBJ1-2; 8 bases map to TRBD1. CDR3 DNA: TGTGCCAGCAGCTTGGTCGACAGGGGTGACTATGGCTACACCTTC. Amino acids: CASSLVDRGDYGYTF.